This T cell receptor (beta chain) stems from a study of OX40 agonist ivuxolimab in advanced cancers. Sequencing used immunoSEQ multiplex PCR; TCRdb keeps in-frame clones, though not all of them. The profile shows about 84,000 clones, roughly 90% of them singletons. Germline values: CDR1 SGHVS, CDR2 FQNEAQ. The CDR3 sequence is 15 residues long. V was cut by 0 bases and J by 4 bases, with 10 bases left in between. This clone has only one observation. The chain recombines TRBV7-8 with TRBJ1-5; a weak D match, TRBD1 (5 bases). The origin of this receptor is an adult with an advanced solid tumor such as melanoma, head and neck, liver or kidney cancer. This specimen consisted of CD4+ or CD8+ T cells sorted from blood, obtained in a trial of the OX40 agonist ivuxolimab. The CDR3 here is CASSLAGGENQPQHF. The CDR3 DNA reads TGTGCCAGCAGCTTAGCGGGGGGGGAGAATCAGCCCCAGCATTTT.